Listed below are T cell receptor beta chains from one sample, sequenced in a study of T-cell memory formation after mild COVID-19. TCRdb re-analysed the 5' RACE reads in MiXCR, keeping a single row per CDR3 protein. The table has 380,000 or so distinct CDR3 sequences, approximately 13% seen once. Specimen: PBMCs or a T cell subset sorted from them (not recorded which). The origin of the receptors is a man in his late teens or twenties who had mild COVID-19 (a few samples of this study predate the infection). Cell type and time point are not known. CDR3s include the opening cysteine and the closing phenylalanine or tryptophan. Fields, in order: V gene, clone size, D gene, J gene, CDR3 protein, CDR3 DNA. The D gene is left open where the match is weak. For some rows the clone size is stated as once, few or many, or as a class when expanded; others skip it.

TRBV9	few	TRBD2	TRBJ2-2	CASSVGDGGTGELFF	TGTGCCAGCAGCGTAGGTGACGGGGGGACCGGGGAGCTGTTTTTT
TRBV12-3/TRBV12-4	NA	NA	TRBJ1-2	CASSALNYGYTF	TGTGCCAGCAGTGCACTAAACTATGGCTACACCTTC
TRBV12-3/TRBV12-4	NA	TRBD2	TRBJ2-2	CASRPSGGGTGELFF	TGTGCCAGCAGACCTAGCGGGGGAGGCACCGGGGAGCTGTTTTTT
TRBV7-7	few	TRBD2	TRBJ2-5	CASSLVGGYQETQYF	TGTGCTAGCAGCTTAGTCGGGGGGTACCAAGAGACCCAGTACTTC
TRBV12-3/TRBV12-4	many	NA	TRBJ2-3	CASSFRAGGTDTQYF	TGTGCCAGCAGTTTTCGGGCGGGCGGGACAGATACGCAGTATTTT
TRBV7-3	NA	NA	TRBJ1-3	CASSLSREPGNTIYF	TGTGCCAGCAGCTTATCCAGGGAGCCCGGAAACACCATATATTTT
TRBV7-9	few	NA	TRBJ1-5	CASSLAEGLPQHF	TGTGCCAGCAGCTTAGCGGAGGGATTGCCCCAGCATTTT
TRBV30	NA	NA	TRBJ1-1	CAWSVGVGTEAFF	TGTGCCTGGAGTGTAGGGGTTGGCACTGAAGCTTTCTTT
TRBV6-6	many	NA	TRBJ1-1	CASSSLGGTEAFF	TGTGCCAGCAGTTCCTTAGGTGGGACTGAAGCTTTCTTT
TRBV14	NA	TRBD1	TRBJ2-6	CASSLRGRDSGANVLTF	TGTGCCAGCAGCCTCAGGGGGCGGGACTCTGGGGCCAACGTCCTGACTTTC
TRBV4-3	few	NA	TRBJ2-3	CASSRAYSPADTQYF	TGCGCCAGCAGCCGAGCGTACTCTCCCGCAGATACGCAGTATTTT
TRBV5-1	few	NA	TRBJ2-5	CASRGNPQETQYF	TGCGCCAGCAGGGGGAATCCGCAAGAGACCCAGTACTTC
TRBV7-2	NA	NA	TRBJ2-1	CASSLGQGSYYEQFF	TGTGCCAGCAGCTTAGGGCAGGGGTCGTACTATGAGCAGTTCTTC
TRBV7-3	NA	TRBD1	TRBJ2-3	CASSPTGTGINTQYF	TGTGCCAGCAGCCCTACCGGGACAGGTATTAATACGCAGTATTTT
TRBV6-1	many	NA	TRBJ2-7	CASRGQLLYEQYF	TGTGCCAGCAGGGGACAACTACTCTACGAGCAGTACTTC
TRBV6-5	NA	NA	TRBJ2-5	CASSAWDIQETQYF	TGTGCCAGCAGTGCATGGGACATCCAAGAGACCCAGTACTTC
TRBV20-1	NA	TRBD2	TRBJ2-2	CSAPGGGGARRTGELFF	TGCAGTGCTCCTGGAGGCGGGGGGGCCAGGAGGACCGGGGAGCTGTTTTTT
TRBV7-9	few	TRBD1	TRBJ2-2	CASSPQTGSQGELFF	TGTGCCAGCAGCCCGCAGACAGGGAGTCAAGGGGAGCTGTTTTTT
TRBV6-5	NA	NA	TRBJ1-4	CASSETGSEKLFF	TGTGCCAGCAGTGAAACAGGTTCTGAAAAACTGTTTTTT
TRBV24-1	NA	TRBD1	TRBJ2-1	CATSDSHRGRVHEQFF	TGTGCCACCAGTGATTCCCACAGGGGGCGAGTCCATGAGCAGTTCTTC
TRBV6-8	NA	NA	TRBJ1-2	CASSVYGYTF	TGTGCCAGCAGCGTATATGGCTACACCTTC
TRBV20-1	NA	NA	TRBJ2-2	CSASNRRATGELFF	TGCAGTGCTAGTAACAGACGGGCCACCGGGGAGCTGTTTTTT
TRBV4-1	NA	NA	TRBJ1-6	CASSQVYNSPLHF	TGCGCCAGCAGCCAGGTCTATAATTCACCCCTCCACTTT
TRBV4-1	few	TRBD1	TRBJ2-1	CASSRDDRGYYNEQFF	TGCGCCAGCAGCCGAGATGACAGGGGATACTACAATGAGCAGTTCTTC
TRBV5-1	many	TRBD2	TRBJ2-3	CASGSGAQPDTQYF	TGCGCCAGCGGAAGCGGGGCCCAGCCAGATACGCAGTATTTT
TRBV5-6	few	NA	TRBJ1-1	CASSVRGSEAFF	TGTGCCAGCAGCGTGAGAGGCTCTGAAGCTTTCTTT
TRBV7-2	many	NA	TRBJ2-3	CASSSRGSTDTQYF	TGTGCCAGCAGCTCGAGGGGAAGCACAGATACGCAGTATTTT
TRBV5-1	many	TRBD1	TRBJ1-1	CASMEYRGHTEAFF	TGCGCCAGCATGGAGTACAGGGGGCACACTGAAGCTTTCTTT
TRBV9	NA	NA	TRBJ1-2	CASSVGGDIYYGYTF	TGTGCCAGCAGCGTAGGGGGGGACATTTACTATGGCTACACCTTC
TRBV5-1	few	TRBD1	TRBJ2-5	CASGTGGRQETQYF	TGCGCCAGCGGGACAGGGGGGAGGCAAGAGACCCAGTACTTC
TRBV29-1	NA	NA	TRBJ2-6	CSVDSGAGANVLTF	TGCAGCGTTGATTCTGGGGCTGGGGCCAACGTCCTGACTTTC
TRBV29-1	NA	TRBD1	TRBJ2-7	CSARTGDYEQYF	TGCAGCGCGAGAACAGGGGACTACGAGCAGTACTTC
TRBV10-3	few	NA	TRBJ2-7	CAITAGTNSYEQYF	TGTGCCATCACCGCAGGTACCAACTCCTACGAGCAGTACTTC
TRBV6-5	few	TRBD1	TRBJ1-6	CASSYDLRQGGLRSSYNSPLHF	TGTGCCAGCAGTTACGACCTAAGACAGGGGGGCCTAAGGAGCTCCTATAATTCACCCCTCCACTTT
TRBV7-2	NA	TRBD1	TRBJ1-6	CASSIQGTPLHF	TGTGCCAGCAGCATACAGGGGACACCCCTCCACTTT
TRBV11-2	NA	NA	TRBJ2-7	CASSLDQTGYYEQYF	TGTGCCAGCAGCTTAGATCAGACAGGCTACTACGAGCAGTACTTC
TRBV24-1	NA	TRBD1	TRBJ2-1	CATSDKDRGNHNEQFF	TGTGCCACCAGTGACAAAGACAGGGGGAACCACAATGAGCAGTTCTTC
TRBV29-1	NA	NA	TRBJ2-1	CSVVDGEQFF	TGCAGCGTTGTAGACGGTGAGCAGTTCTTC
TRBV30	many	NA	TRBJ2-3	CATVIWGTDTQYF	TGTGCCACCGTAATTTGGGGCACAGATACGCAGTATTTT
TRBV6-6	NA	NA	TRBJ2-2	CASSPWPTGELFF	TGTGCCAGCAGCCCGTGGCCCACCGGGGAGCTGTTTTTT
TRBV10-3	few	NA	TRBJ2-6	CAISDRDQVEGANVLTF	TGTGCCATCAGTGACAGGGACCAGGTAGAGGGGGCCAACGTCCTGACTTTC
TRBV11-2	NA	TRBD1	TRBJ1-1	CASSSDRGVSTEAFF	TGTGCCAGCAGCTCCGACAGGGGAGTAAGCACTGAAGCTTTCTTT
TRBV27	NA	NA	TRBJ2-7	CASRGNGYEQYF	TGTGCCAGCAGGGGGAATGGCTACGAGCAGTACTTC
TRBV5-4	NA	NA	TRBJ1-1	CASRKSLGTSIMDTEAFF	TGTGCCAGCAGAAAATCACTCGGGACCTCCATCATGGACACTGAAGCTTTCTTT
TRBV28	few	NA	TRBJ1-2	CASIGPGPYGYTF	TGTGCCAGCATAGGGCCCGGACCCTATGGCTACACCTTC
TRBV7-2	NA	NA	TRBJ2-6	CASSNALGGANVLTF	TGTGCCAGCAGCAACGCATTGGGGGGGGCCAACGTCCTGACTTTC